This T cell receptor (beta chain) appears in the sequencing data of a study of blood T cells in healthy people across ages (dated by TCRdb to between 2014 and 2017). A note on the overall study: In model experiments, template switching captured about one uniquely barcoded TCR beta cDNA molecule for every two T cells. Donors were grouped into four age groups: young (average 16 years), middle-aged (39), aged (around 62) and long-lived (about 89). The study measured age-related changes in TCR beta repertoire diversity using deep sequencing normalized with unique cDNA molecular identifiers. The study analyzed two additional independent replicas of 1 million unique cDNA reads from the same blood draw for two donors, one aged 18 to 29 and one aged 80 or older. To avoid experimental bias, donors of different ages were spread randomly across the sequencing lanes. On the study overall, not on this receptor specifically: Conclusive comparison of naive and antigen-experienced compartments was prevented by the profiling of bulk unsorted PBMCs. Because donor CMV infection status was unknown, age-related changes in expanded clonotypes were potentially confounded. Compared with the aged group, the long-lived group had more naive CD4+ T cells, fewer expanded clones and increased TCR diversity, suggesting age selection. As age increased, observed TCR beta diversity per million T cells dropped in a roughly linear way, and a significant reduction was already evident by age 40. Estimates of total diversity based on one million sequenced T cells were considered lower bounds and underestimates. A strong correlation was found between observed TCR beta diversity and the percentage of naive T cells measured by flow cytometry.

Libraries came from 5' RACE. TCRdb shows the sequencer as Illumina HiSeq 2500. The second PCR ran for roughly 7 to 11 cycles and used a J-beta primer mix along with a sample-barcoded 5' primer. A unique molecular identifier was introduced onto each TCR beta cDNA molecule by a template-switch 5' adaptor carrying 12 random nucleotides. Each sample yielded at least 3 million CDR3-containing paired-end reads. First-strand cDNA was synthesized from all RNA with the Mint cDNA synthesis kit, primed by a TRBC-specific oligonucleotide. All cDNA was treated with uracil-DNA glycosylase and then went through a first 18-cycle PCR with the universal primers M1SS and BC2_uni_R. Concerning the study's data processing: For normalization, 1 million high-quality reads were randomly selected from each sample, with every read carrying a distinct molecular identifier. Instead of being binned into consensus sequences, reads with shared molecular identifiers were discarded. MiTCR, with a Q25 quality threshold and the strictest error-elimination algorithm, was used for CDR3 identification, clonotype clustering and error correction. Lower-bound total TCR beta diversity was estimated with a nonparametric unseen species model using Euler transformation. The raw public reads went through TCRdb reprocessing: fastp at Q25, MiXCR clone calling, in-frame beta chains kept. Entries are consolidated by CDR3 protein sequence, retaining the most common genes and DNA. In this record, the V and J calls reflect TCRdb's handling and not the investigators' own analysis. The sample table lists 380,000 or so distinct CDR3 sequences, 45% to 60% of them with a count of one. The ten largest clones represent approximately 51% of the sample.

The CDR3 measures 13 amino acids from cysteine to phenylalanine. Kept here is only the CDR3 DNA, which spans 39 bases and is read in frame from base 1. Based on the germline V gene (reference sequence), the CDR1 and CDR2 sequences are LGHDT and YNNKEL. The germline ends are 6 bases apart after V is trimmed by 1 base and J by 3 bases. Systemically healthy Caucasian individuals from Russia, some 40 in total and aged roughly 6 to 100 years, were included as donors. Each donor gave 8 to 10 milliliters of peripheral blood, drawn into EDTA-treated Vacutainer tubes. Ficoll-Paque density-gradient centrifugation was used to isolate PBMCs, with at least 7 million per sample. Total RNA, at least 6 micrograms per sample, was extracted from PBMCs with Trizol reagent. For every donor, an aliquot of PBMCs went through flow cytometry to measure the percentages of naive CD45RAhigh/CD27high T cells. In the case of this clonotype: Its antigen is not yet known. No base quality information exists; no much larger clone differs at one position.

Sequenced sample: blood. The V and J segments used are TRBV3-1 and TRBJ1-2, with the D gene too uncertain to name. The clonotype originates from a man aged 55 to 70 in good health. The sequenced DNA: TGTGCCAGCAGCCAAGGTTGGGACTATGGCTACACCTTC. Its protein is CASSQGWDYGYTF.